This TCR beta chain was identified in a study of shared clonotypes between healthy human individuals. Study context: The cohort comprised a couple of women and a few men. Their ages spanned 18 to 49 years.

The CDR3 runs to 13 residues. The germline V gene encodes CDR1 SGHRS and CDR2 YFSETQ. V lost 1 base and J 1 base, leaving 6 bases between the germline ends. Details on this clone: Its antigen is unidentified.

The deep-level immunoSEQ assay was used. Here immunoSEQ multiplex PCR was the method, and the copy in TCRdb shows in-frame clones only, minus some. The sample holds over a million clones, approximately 96% seen once. General study findings and limits: Genetic and exposure-history diversity was limited by the small donor number.

The TCR comes from a man aged 25 to 40 in good health. Sequencing input: naive CD4+ T cells sorted from blood. As for subset: CD45RA+ positively selected. The chain uses TRBV5-1 and TRBJ2-7; D may be TRBD1 (5 bases). The CDR3 is CASSLRGSYEQYF. For the CDR3, the DNA is TGCGCCAGCAGCTTGAGGGGATCCTACGAGCAGTACTTC.